This T cell receptor beta chain was recovered during a study of T cells in Graves' hyperthyroidism and ophthalmopathy. Study outcomes and limitations: Most thyroid clonotypes with frequency above 0.001 were detected in blood. The model predicted ophthalmopathy a median roughly six months before onset.

Researchers amplified the TCR beta CDR3 regions from RNA transcripts. The TCR CDR3 first-round RT-PCR relied on the HTBI primer set. Each CDR3 protein is one row after TCRdb ran MiXCR on the multiplex PCR reads. The table has fewer than 600,000 distinct CDR3 sequences, roughly an eighth seen once. The patients, who ranged from 18 to 65 in age, presented with newly diagnosed hyperthyroidism lasting under 2 months. In this sample, this clonotype turned up many times. Its target is not known. The V gene's germline CDR1 is SNHLY and CDR2 FYNNEI. Trimming removed 0 bases at V and 2 bases at J, with 11 bases between. This CDR3 contains 15 residues.

Material: blood. The sequence was collected from a woman aged 18-29 years with Graves' hyperthyroidism. This chain connects TRBV2 to TRBJ2-7, with a tentative D call TRBD1 (6 bases). The CDR3 bases are TGTGCCAGCAGTGAAGCGGGGACACGAGCCTACGAGCAGTACTTC. Its protein is CASSEAGTRAYEQYF.